This is a list of T cell receptor beta chains from one sample in a study of blood T cell repertoires in COVID-19. Sequenced by immunoSEQ multiplex PCR; TCRdb stores in-frame clones only, minus some. Seen here are approximately 260,000 clones, over 80% observed once, and the top ten hold 3.5% to 5.5%. The material sequenced was peripheral blood. Receptors were obtained from a man aged 60 to 75 who had recovered from COVID-19. Each CDR3 is given with its conserved first and last residue. The order of the fields is CDR3 DNA, CDR3 protein, clone size, J gene, V gene, D gene. D genes are given only for firm matches. Clone size appears in some rows only: once, few, many, or a class for an expanded clone.

CDR3 DNA: TGTGCCAGCAACACAGGGAACAGCGAGCAGTACTTC; CDR3 protein: CASNTGNSEQYF; clone size: .; J gene: TRBJ2-7; V gene: TRBV2; D gene: .
CDR3 DNA: TGTGCCAGCACCCAACCGGGATCTTCCTACGAGCAGTACTTC; CDR3 protein: CASTQPGSSYEQYF; clone size: .; J gene: TRBJ2-7; V gene: TRBV28; D gene: .
CDR3 DNA: TGTGCCAGCAGTGATGGGACTAGCGGGAGACTCTACGAGCAGTACTTC; CDR3 protein: CASSDGTSGRLYEQYF; clone size: .; J gene: TRBJ2-7; V gene: TRBV6-1; D gene: TRBD2
CDR3 DNA: TGCGCCAGCAGCTTCCCGTCCCTCTCTGGGGCCAACGTCCTGACTTTC; CDR3 protein: CASSFPSLSGANVLTF; clone size: .; J gene: TRBJ2-6; V gene: TRBV5-1; D gene: .
CDR3 DNA: TGTGCCAGCAGCCCACGAACCGGACAGGGGACGGAGACCCAGTACTTC; CDR3 protein: CASSPRTGQGTETQYF; clone size: .; J gene: TRBJ2-5; V gene: TRBV11-3; D gene: TRBD1
CDR3 DNA: TGTGCCAGCAGTGTAGGCCCGGGACTAGGGAGGATCTTC; CDR3 protein: CASSVGPGLGRIF; clone size: .; J gene: TRBJ2-1; V gene: TRBV6-2/TRBV6-3; D gene: TRBD2
CDR3 DNA: TGTGCCAGCAGCCCCCGACCGGTGTTAAGCGGGGGGACCTACAATGAGCAGTTCTTC; CDR3 protein: CASSPRPVLSGGTYNEQFF; clone size: .; J gene: TRBJ2-1; V gene: TRBV9; D gene: TRBD2
CDR3 DNA: TGTGCCAGCAGCCAAGGGACGGGGACAGGGCAGTTCTTC; CDR3 protein: CASSQGTGTGQFF; clone size: .; J gene: TRBJ2-1; V gene: TRBV3-1/TRBV3-2; D gene: TRBD1
CDR3 DNA: TGTGCCTGGAGAGGACTAGCGGGGATCAATGAGCAGTTCTTC; CDR3 protein: CAWRGLAGINEQFF; clone size: .; J gene: TRBJ2-1; V gene: TRBV30; D gene: TRBD2
CDR3 DNA: TGTGCCAGCAGCCTTAAAGCCCACACCGGGGAGCTGTTTTTT; CDR3 protein: CASSLKAHTGELFF; clone size: .; J gene: TRBJ2-2; V gene: TRBV28; D gene: .
CDR3 DNA: TGCGCCAGCAGCGGGGGCATAAGCTATGGCTACACCTTC; CDR3 protein: CASSGGISYGYTF; clone size: .; J gene: TRBJ1-2; V gene: TRBV5-1; D gene: .
CDR3 DNA: TGTGCCAGCAGCTTGCCCGGTTCACCCTACGAGCAGTACTTC; CDR3 protein: CASSLPGSPYEQYF; clone size: once; J gene: TRBJ2-7; V gene: TRBV5-6; D gene: .
CDR3 DNA: TGCGCCAGCAGCTTGGCGGCCGGGGGCGGGGAGCTGTTTTTT; CDR3 protein: CASSLAAGGGELFF; clone size: .; J gene: TRBJ2-2; V gene: TRBV4-1; D gene: .
CDR3 DNA: TGTGCCAGCAGCGCCGACCCCCGGGGGGTGTCCAATGAGCAGTTCTTC; CDR3 protein: CASSADPRGVSNEQFF; clone size: .; J gene: TRBJ2-1; V gene: TRBV9; D gene: TRBD2
CDR3 DNA: TGTGCCAGCAGCAAAGGGGCGGGAAGCTCCTACGAGCAGTACTTC; CDR3 protein: CASSKGAGSSYEQYF; clone size: .; J gene: TRBJ2-7; V gene: TRBV6-4; D gene: .
CDR3 DNA: TGTGCCAGCAGTATACAGGGCTACGAGCAGTACTTC; CDR3 protein: CASSIQGYEQYF; clone size: .; J gene: TRBJ2-7; V gene: TRBV6-5; D gene: .
CDR3 DNA: TGTGCCATCAGTAAAGGGACAGGGACAGATACGCAGTATTTT; CDR3 protein: CAISKGTGTDTQYF; clone size: .; J gene: TRBJ2-3; V gene: TRBV10-3; D gene: TRBD1
CDR3 DNA: TGCAGCGTTGAAGATCCACAGGCCAAAAACTACGAGCAGTACTTC; CDR3 protein: CSVEDPQAKNYEQYF; clone size: .; J gene: TRBJ2-7; V gene: TRBV29-1; D gene: .
CDR3 DNA: TGCGCCAGCAGAGGGGGACTACTCACAGATACGCAGTATTTT; CDR3 protein: CASRGGLLTDTQYF; clone size: .; J gene: TRBJ2-3; V gene: TRBV5-1; D gene: .
CDR3 DNA: TGTGCCAGCAGCTTAGATCAGGGGACCTATGGCTACACCTTC; CDR3 protein: CASSLDQGTYGYTF; clone size: .; J gene: TRBJ1-2; V gene: TRBV7-8; D gene: .
CDR3 DNA: TGTGCCAGCAGCCCCGCCGGGACTAGCAATGAGCAGTTCTTC; CDR3 protein: CASSPAGTSNEQFF; clone size: .; J gene: TRBJ2-1; V gene: TRBV11-3; D gene: TRBD2
CDR3 DNA: TGCAGCGTTGAAGGGGACAGGGGGAGGGAGACCCAGTACTTC; CDR3 protein: CSVEGDRGRETQYF; clone size: .; J gene: TRBJ2-5; V gene: TRBV29-1; D gene: TRBD1
CDR3 DNA: TGTGCCACCAGTGAAGCAAGCAGGCCCTCCTACGAGCAGTACTTC; CDR3 protein: CATSEASRPSYEQYF; clone size: .; J gene: TRBJ2-7; V gene: TRBV24-1; D gene: .